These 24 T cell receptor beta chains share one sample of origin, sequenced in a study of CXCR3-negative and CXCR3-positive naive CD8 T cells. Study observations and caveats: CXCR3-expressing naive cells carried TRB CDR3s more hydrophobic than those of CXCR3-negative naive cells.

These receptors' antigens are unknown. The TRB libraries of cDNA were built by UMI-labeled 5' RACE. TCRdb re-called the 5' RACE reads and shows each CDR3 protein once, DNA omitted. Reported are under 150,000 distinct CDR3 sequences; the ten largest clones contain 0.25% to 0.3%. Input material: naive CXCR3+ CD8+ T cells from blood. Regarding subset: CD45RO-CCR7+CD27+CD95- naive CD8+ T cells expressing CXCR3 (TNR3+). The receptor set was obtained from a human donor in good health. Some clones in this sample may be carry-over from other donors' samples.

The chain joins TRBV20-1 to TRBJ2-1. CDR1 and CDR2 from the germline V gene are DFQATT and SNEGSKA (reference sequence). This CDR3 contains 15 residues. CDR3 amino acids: CSARDFKSSYNEHFF.

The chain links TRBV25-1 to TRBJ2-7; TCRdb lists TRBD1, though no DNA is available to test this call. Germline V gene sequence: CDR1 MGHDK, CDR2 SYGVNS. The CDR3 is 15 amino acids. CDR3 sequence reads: CASSDSQGALYEQYF.

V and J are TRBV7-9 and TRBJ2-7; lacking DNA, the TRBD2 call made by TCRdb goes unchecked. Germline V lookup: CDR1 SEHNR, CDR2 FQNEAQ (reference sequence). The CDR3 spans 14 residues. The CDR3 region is CASSPREGPNEQYF.

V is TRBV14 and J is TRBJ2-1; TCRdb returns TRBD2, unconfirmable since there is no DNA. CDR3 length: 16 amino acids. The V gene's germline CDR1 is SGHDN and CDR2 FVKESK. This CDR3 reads CASSQDELAGYFEQFF. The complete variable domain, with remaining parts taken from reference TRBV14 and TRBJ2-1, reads EAGVTQFPSHSVIEKGQTVTLRCDPISGHDNLYWYRRVMGKEIKFLLHFVKESKQDESGMPNNRFLAERTGGTYSTLKVQPAELEDSGVYFCASSQDELAGYFEQFFGPGTRLTVL.

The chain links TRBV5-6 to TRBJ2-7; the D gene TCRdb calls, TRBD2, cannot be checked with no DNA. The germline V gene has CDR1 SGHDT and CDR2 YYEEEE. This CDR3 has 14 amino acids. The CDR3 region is CASSLDDYSYEQYF.

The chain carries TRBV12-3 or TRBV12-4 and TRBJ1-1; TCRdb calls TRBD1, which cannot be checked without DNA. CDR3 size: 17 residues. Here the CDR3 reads CASSHRDGLMEDTEAFF.

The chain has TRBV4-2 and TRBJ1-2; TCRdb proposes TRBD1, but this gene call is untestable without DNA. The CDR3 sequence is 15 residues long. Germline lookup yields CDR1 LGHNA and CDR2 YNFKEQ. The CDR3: CASSQDGTGTYGYTF.

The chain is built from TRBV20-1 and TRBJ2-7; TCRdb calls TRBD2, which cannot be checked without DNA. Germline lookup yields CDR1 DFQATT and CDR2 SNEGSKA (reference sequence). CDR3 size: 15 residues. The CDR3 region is CSATPLAGGSYEQYF.

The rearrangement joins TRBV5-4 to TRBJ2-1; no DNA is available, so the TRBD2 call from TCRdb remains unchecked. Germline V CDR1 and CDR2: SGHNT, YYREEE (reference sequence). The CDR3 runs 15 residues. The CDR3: CASHPGLAGANEQFF.

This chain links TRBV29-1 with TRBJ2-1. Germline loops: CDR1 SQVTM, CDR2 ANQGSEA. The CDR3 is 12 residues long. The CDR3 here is CSVEDEAVSSFF.

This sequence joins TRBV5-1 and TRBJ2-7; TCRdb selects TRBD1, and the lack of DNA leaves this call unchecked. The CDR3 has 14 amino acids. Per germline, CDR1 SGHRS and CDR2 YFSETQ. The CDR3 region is CASSSGTGLYEQYF.

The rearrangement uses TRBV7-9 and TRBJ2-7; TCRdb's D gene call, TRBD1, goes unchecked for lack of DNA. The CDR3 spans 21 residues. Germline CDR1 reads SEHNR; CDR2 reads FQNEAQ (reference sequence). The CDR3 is CASSHLPGRDKEQVGFYEQYF.

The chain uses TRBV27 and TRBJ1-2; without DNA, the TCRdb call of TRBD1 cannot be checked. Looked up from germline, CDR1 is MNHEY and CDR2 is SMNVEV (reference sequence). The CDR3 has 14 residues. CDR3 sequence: CASSSIGTGQGYTF.

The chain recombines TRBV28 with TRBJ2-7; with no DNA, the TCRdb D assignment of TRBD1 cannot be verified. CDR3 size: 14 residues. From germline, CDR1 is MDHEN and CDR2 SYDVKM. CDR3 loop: CASSYPGGTLEQYF.

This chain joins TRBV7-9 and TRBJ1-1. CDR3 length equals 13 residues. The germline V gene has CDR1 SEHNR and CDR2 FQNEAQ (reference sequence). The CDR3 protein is CASSFERNTEAFF.

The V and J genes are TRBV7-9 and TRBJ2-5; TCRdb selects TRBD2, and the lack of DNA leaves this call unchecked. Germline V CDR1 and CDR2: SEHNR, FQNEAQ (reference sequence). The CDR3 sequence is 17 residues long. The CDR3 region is CASSLVSSGGPQETQYF.

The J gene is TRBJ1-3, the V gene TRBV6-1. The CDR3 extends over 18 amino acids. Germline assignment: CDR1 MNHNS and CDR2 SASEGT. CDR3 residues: CASSENPWEGKMRNTIYF.

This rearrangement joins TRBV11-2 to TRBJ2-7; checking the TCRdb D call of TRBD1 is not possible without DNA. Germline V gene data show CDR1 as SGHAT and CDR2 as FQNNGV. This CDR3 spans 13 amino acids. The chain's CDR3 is CASSYSTGIEQYF.

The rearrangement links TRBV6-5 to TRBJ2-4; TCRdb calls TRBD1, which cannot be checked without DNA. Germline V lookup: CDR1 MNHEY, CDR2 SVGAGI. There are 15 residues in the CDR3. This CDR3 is CASSLDSLAKNIQYF.

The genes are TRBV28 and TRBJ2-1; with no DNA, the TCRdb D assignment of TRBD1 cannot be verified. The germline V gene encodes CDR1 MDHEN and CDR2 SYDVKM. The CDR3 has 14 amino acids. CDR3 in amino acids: CASSTGQGNEEQFF.

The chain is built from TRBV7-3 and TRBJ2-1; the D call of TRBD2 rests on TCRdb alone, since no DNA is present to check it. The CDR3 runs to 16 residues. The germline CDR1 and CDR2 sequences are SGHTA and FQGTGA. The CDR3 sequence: CASSLTPSGGANEQFF.

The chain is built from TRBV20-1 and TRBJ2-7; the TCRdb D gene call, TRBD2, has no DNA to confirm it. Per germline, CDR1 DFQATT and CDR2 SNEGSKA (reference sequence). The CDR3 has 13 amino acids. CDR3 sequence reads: CSAMTSGVYEQYF.

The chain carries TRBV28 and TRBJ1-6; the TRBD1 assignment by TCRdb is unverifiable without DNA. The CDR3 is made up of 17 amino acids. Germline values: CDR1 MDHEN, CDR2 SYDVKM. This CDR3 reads CASSISTRDRPNSPLHF.

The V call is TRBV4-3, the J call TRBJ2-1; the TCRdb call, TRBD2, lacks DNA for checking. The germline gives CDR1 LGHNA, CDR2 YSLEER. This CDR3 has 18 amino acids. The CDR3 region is CASSQEGLAGGPNNEQFF.